This T cell receptor (beta chain) was captured in a study of early T cells in non-severe SARS-CoV-2 infection. CDR3 length equals 16 residues. Trimming cost V 1 base and J 4 bases, with 15 bases left between them. Germline loops: CDR1 KGHDR, CDR2 SFDVKD. This clonotype came up many times. TCRdb passed the 5' RACE reads through MiXCR, listing each CDR3 protein once. The sample shows over 50,000 distinct CDR3 sequences, roughly 8.2% of them seen only once. V and J are TRBV24-1 and TRBJ2-5; unclear D gene. The source is an adult who was a healthcare worker with PCR-confirmed SARS-CoV-2 infection or an uninfected control (not recorded which). The sequenced sample consisted of whole blood. The CDR3 reads CATSDFGPGVPETQYF. The DNA of the CDR3 is TGTGCCACCAGTGATTTCGGGCCGGGTGTCCCAGAGACCCAGTACTTC.